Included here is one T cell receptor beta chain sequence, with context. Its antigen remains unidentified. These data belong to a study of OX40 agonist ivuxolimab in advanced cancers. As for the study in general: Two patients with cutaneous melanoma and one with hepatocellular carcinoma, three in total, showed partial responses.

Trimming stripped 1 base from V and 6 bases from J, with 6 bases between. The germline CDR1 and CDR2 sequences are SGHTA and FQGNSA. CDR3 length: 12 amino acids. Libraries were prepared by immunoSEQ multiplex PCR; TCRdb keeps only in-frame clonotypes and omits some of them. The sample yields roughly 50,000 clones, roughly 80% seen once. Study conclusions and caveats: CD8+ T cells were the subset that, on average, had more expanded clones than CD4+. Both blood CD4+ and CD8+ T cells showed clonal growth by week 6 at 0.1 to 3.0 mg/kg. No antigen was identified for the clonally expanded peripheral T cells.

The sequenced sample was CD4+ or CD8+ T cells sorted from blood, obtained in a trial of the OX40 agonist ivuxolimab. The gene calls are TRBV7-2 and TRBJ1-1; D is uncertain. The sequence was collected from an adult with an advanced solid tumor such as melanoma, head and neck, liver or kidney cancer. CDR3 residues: CASSLGRAEAFF. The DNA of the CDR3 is TGTGCCAGCAGCTTAGGGAGGGCTGAAGCTTTCTTT.